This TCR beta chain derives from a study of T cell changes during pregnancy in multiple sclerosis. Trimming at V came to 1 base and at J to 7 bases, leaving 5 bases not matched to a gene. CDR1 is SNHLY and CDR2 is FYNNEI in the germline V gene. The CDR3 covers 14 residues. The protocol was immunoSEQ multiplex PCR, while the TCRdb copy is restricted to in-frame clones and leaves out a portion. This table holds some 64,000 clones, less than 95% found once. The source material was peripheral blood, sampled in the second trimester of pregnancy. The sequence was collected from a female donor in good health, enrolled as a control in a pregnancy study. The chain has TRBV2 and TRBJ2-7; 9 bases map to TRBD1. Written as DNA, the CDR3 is TGTGCCAGCAGTGAAGGGACAGGGGCTAGTGAGCAGTACTTC. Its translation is CASSEGTGASEQYF.